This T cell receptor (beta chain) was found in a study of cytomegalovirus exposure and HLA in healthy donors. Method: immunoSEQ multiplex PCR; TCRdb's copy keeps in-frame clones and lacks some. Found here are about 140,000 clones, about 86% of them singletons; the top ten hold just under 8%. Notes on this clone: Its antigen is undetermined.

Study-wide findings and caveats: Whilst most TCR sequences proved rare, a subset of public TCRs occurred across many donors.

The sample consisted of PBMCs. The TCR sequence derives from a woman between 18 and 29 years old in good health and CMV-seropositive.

For the CDR3, the DNA is TGTGCCAGCAGCGTATTCAGGGGATCCTACAATGAGCAGTTCTTC. Its protein product is CASSVFRGSYNEQFF. The chain uses TRBV9 and TRBJ2-1, with D possibly being TRBD1 (6 bases). V lost 1 base to trimming and J lost 1 base, with 9 bases between them. CDR1 is SGDLS, CDR2 YYNGEE, per germline. CDR3 length: 15 residues. Complete variable domain (other parts from reference TRBV9 and TRBJ2-1): DSGVTQTPKHLITATGQRVTLRCSPRSGDLSVYWYQQSLDQGLQFLIQYYNGEERAKGNILERFSAQQFPDLHSELNLSSLELGDSALYFCASSVFRGSYNEQFFGPGTRLTVL.